Each of the 28 T cell receptor beta chains below was sequenced from the same sample in a study of T-cell memory formation after mild COVID-19. One entry per CDR3 protein, called by TCRdb with MiXCR from the 5' RACE reads. The sample lists under 400,000 distinct CDR3 sequences, approximately 21% occurring once. Material: PBMCs or a T cell subset sorted from them (not recorded which). These receptors originate from an adult woman who had mild COVID-19 (a few samples of this study predate the infection). Cell type and time point are not known.

This clonotype was seen a few times. As the CDR3 is not closed by the conserved phenylalanine or tryptophan, this likely results from a read error. The DNA is left out, because the CDR3 cannot be placed on it with certainty; the CDR3 is given as TCRdb lists it. The gene calls are TRBV6-2 or TRBV6-3 and TRBJ2-1; TRBD2, the D gene given by the table, was not confirmed from the DNA. Per the germline V gene, CDR1 is MNHEY and CDR2 is SVGEGT. From its first to its last residue, the CDR3 has 12 amino acids. The CDR3 is CASRGSGESSCL.

The chain uses TRBV19 and TRBJ1-2; 8 bases align to TRBD1. The germline V gene has CDR1 LNHDA and CDR2 SQIVND (reference sequence). Losses at the gene ends were 3 bases for V and 2 bases for J; bases not matched to a gene: 2. The CDR3 spans 14 residues. CDR3 loop: CASSIRGLNYGYTF. The CDR3 DNA reads as TGTGCCAGTAGTATCAGGGGGCTCAACTATGGCTACACCTTC.

The J gene is TRBJ1-5, the V gene TRBV12-3 or TRBV12-4; D possibly corresponds to TRBD1 (6 bases). The CDR3 sequence is 16 residues long. V lost 1 base to trimming and J lost 2 bases, with 12 bases between them. The CDR3 protein is CASSLGGGAGNQPQHF. CDR3 nucleotides: TGTGCCAGCAGTTTAGGCGGGGGGGCTGGCAATCAGCCCCAGCATTTT.

V usage is TRBV5-1 and J usage is TRBJ2-7; unclear D gene. In germline, CDR1 is SGHRS, CDR2 YFSETQ. V was pared by 1 base and J by 5 bases, with 10 bases between. The length of the CDR3 is 13 residues. Written as DNA, the CDR3 is TGCGCCAGCAGCTTGACCGACACCCACGAGCAGTACTTC. Translating gives CASSLTDTHEQYF. The variable domain in full, with the rest retrieved from reference TRBV5-1 and TRBJ2-7, is KAGVTQTPRYLIKTRGQQVTLSCSPISGHRSVSWYQQTPGQGLQFLFEYFSETQRNKGNFPGRFSGRQFSNSRSEMNVSTLELGDSALYLCASSLTDTHEQYFGPGTRLTVT.

This chain uses TRBV5-1 with TRBJ2-3; D is possibly TRBD1 or TRBD2 (7 bases each). This CDR3 spans 20 amino acids. V was shortened by 0 bases and J by 3 bases, with 26 bases between the two germline ends. Germline-derived CDR1 and CDR2 are SGHRS and YFSETQ. The DNA of the CDR3 is TGCGCCAGCAGCTTGGAGCGACAGAGACAGGGAGGCGGGAGAACAGATACGCAGTATTTT. Protein: CASSLERQRQGGGRTDTQYF. Full variable domain (missing parts from reference TRBV5-1 and TRBJ2-3): KAGVTQTPRYLIKTRGQQVTLSCSPISGHRSVSWYQQTPGQGLQFLFEYFSETQRNKGNFPGRFSGRQFSNSRSEMNVSTLELGDSALYLCASSLERQRQGGGRTDTQYFGPGTRLTVL.

V is TRBV7-9 and J is TRBJ1-5, with D perhaps matching TRBD1 (5 bases). Germline CDR1 reads SEHNR; CDR2 reads FQNEAQ (reference sequence). V was shortened by 4 bases and J by 2 bases, with 24 bases between the two germline ends. The CDR3 consists of 19 residues. CDR3 loop: CASSSHSTGTGKGNQPQHF. CDR3 sequence (DNA): TGTGCCAGCAGCTCCCATTCCACCGGGACTGGGAAGGGCAATCAGCCCCAGCATTTT.

The sample holds many counts of this clonotype. V gene TRBV5-1 combines with J gene TRBJ2-7, with 9 bases lining up with TRBD2. The CDR3 is made up of 15 amino acids. V shed 0 bases, J shed 1 base, and the junction held 2 bases outside the gene matches. Per germline, CDR1 SGHRS and CDR2 YFSETQ. CDR3 bases: TGCGCCAGCAGCTTGGGTCTAGCGGGGTCCTACGAGCAGTACTTC. Residues: CASSLGLAGSYEQYF.

This clonotype has just a few counts. The V gene is TRBV29-1, the J gene TRBJ1-5; D remains ambiguous. Between the trimmed V and J ends, which lost 8 bases and 0 bases, there was a span of 11 bases. The CDR3 is made up of 13 amino acids. Per the germline V gene, CDR1 is SQVTM and CDR2 is ANQGSEA. The CDR3 DNA is TGCAGCACCCAGGAGAATAGCAATCAGCCCCAGCATTTT. It specifies CSTQENSNQPQHF.

The V call is TRBV4-1, the J call TRBJ2-3, with TRBD1 matching 10 bases. In germline, CDR1 is MGHRA, CDR2 YSYEKL. The CDR3 is made up of 16 amino acids. Losses at the gene ends were 4 bases for V and 1 base for J; bases not matched to a gene: 5. The CDR3 DNA reads TGCGCCAGCAGCCTTCAAGGACAGGGGGGCACAGATACGCAGTATTTT. This codes for CASSLQGQGGTDTQYF.

V is TRBV25-1 and J is TRBJ2-2; 11 nucleotides align to TRBD1. The CDR3 runs to 21 residues. Germline CDR1 reads MGHDK; CDR2 reads SYGVNS. The trim removed 4 bases at V and 5 bases at J, leaving 21 bases unmatched. The CDR3: CASSAGQGALPREGPTGELFF. CDR3 sequence (DNA): TGTGCCAGCAGTGCTGGACAGGGGGCTTTACCGAGGGAGGGACCGACCGGGGAGCTGTTTTTT.

This clonotype was counted only a few times. The chain is built from TRBV20-1 and TRBJ2-5; maybe TRBD2 (6 bases). V lost 5 bases and J lost 4, with 17 bases in between. Germline lookup yields CDR1 DFQATT and CDR2 SNEGSKA (reference sequence). The CDR3 is made up of 14 amino acids. CDR3 bases: TGCAGTGCTCTCCACCCGACTAGTTTAGAGACCCAGTACTTC. This gives the protein CSALHPTSLETQYF.

The chain has TRBV27 and TRBJ2-2, with no clear D. Germline values: CDR1 MNHEY, CDR2 SMNVEV (reference sequence). The V and J ends lost 6 bases and 3 bases respectively, with 8 bases between them. The CDR3 consists of 13 residues. CDR3 region: CASSQSYTGELFF. CDR3 DNA sequence: TGTGCCAGCAGCCAGAGCTACACCGGGGAGCTGTTTTTT.

The chain employs TRBV4-1 and TRBJ2-7; no reliable D call. CDR1 is MGHRA, CDR2 YSYEKL, per germline. The V and J ends lost 1 base and 2 bases respectively, with 9 bases between them. CDR3 length: 14 amino acids. The CDR3 DNA reads TGCGCCAGCAGCCAAGGACCTGCCACCTACGAGCAGTACTTC. Translating it yields CASSQGPATYEQYF.

This chain joins TRBV6-5 and TRBJ1-1; tentatively, D is TRBD1 (6 bases). The CDR3 has 12 amino acids. The V gene's germline CDR1 is MNHEY and CDR2 SVGAGI. V lost 6 bases, J lost 9 bases, and 14 bases lay in between. The CDR3 DNA reads as TGTGCCAGCAGGCGTACGACAGGTCAAGCTTTCTTT. Translating gives CASRRTTGQAFF.

The CDR3: CASSVAGGGNSPLHF. As DNA, the CDR3 is TGTGCCAGCAGCGTAGCGGGTGGTGGGAATTCACCCCTCCACTTT. The chain links TRBV9 to TRBJ1-6; D unclear. The ends were cut back, 0 bases at V and 7 bases at J, with 11 bases in the middle. Germline V gene data show CDR1 as SGDLS and CDR2 as YYNGEE. The CDR3 totals 15 residues.

The DNA of the CDR3 is TGTGCCAGCAGCTTAGATACAGGACACACCGGGGAGCTGTTTTTT. Translation gives CASSLDTGHTGELFF. The genes are TRBV7-2 and TRBJ2-2; the D gene is possibly TRBD1 (5 bases). The V end lost 1 base, the J end lost 3 bases, and 9 bases lay between the germline ends. Looked up from germline, CDR1 is SGHTA and CDR2 is FQGNSA. The CDR3 contains 15 residues.

The V call is TRBV20-1, the J call TRBJ1-2; TRBD1 aligns across 9 bases. Germline CDR1 is DFQATT and CDR2 is SNEGSKA (reference sequence). Trimming at V came to 3 bases and at J to 1 base, leaving 9 bases not matched to a gene. The CDR3 runs to 16 residues. CDR3 nucleotides: TGCAGTGCTAGGGCTACGGGACAGGGCCTTAACTATGGCTACACCTTC. Protein sequence: CSARATGQGLNYGYTF.

The genes are TRBV7-8 and TRBJ1-1; D is undetermined. The V and J ends lost 4 bases and 1 base respectively, with 10 bases between them. The germline V gene encodes CDR1 SGHVS and CDR2 FQNEAQ. CDR3 length: 14 amino acids. Here the CDR3 DNA reads TGTGCCAGCAGCTCACAGTCTTCGAACACTGAAGCTTTCTTT. It specifies CASSSQSSNTEAFF.

The rearrangement joins TRBV6-1 to TRBJ2-7, with a weak D call TRBD1 (5 bases). V lost 5 bases to trimming and J lost 3 bases, with 14 bases between them. In germline, CDR1 is MNHNS, CDR2 SASEGT. The CDR3 loop spans 14 amino acids. CDR3 nucleotides: TGTGCCAGCAGTCTAGGACATCTAGACTACGAGCAGTACTTC. Translated, it gives CASSLGHLDYEQYF.

This chain links TRBV5-1 with TRBJ2-2, with 10 bases matching TRBD1. After removal of 3 bases from V and 3 bases from J, the junction contained 5 bases not matched to a gene. Germline-derived CDR1 and CDR2 are SGHRS and YFSETQ. The CDR3 consists of 16 residues. CDR3 region: CASSWDRGGYTGELFF. In DNA form, the CDR3 reads TGCGCCAGCAGCTGGGACAGGGGCGGATACACCGGGGAGCTGTTTTTT.

This clonotype has more than one count but fewer than ten. The chain links TRBV7-9 to TRBJ2-3; maybe TRBD1 (5 bases). The germline V and J ends were trimmed by 6 bases and 2 bases, with 12 bases remaining between them. The V gene's germline CDR1 is SEHNR and CDR2 FQNEAQ (reference sequence). This CDR3 region has 14 residues. CDR3 region: CASRLTTATDTQYF. The CDR3 DNA follows: TGTGCCAGCAGGCTCACGACAGCCACAGATACGCAGTATTTT.

The V and J genes are TRBV29-1 and TRBJ2-6; D might be TRBD2 (5 bases). Germline values: CDR1 SQVTM, CDR2 ANQGSEA. The CDR3 is made up of 12 amino acids. V lost 0 bases to trimming and J lost 13 bases, with 10 bases between them. DNA for the CDR3: TGCAGCGTTGAAGATCCTGGAGGTGTCCTGACTTTC. It translates to CSVEDPGGVLTF.

This chain joins TRBV6-5 and TRBJ2-3; 14 bases fit TRBD2. The V gene's germline CDR1 is MNHEY and CDR2 SVGAGI. The ends lost 8 bases at V and 1 base at J; junction bases unmatched: 2. The CDR3 consists of 15 residues. In DNA, the CDR3 is TGTGCCAGCCGGACTAGCGGGGGGCGCACAGATACGCAGTATTTT. Translated: CASRTSGGRTDTQYF.

This clonotype was seen a few times. The chain carries TRBV9 and TRBJ2-2, with no clear D. Germline V gene lookup returns CDR1 SGDLS and CDR2 YYNGEE. V was pared by 3 bases and J by 0 bases, with 9 bases between. This CDR3 comprises 15 residues. CDR3 region: CASSDGFANTGELFF. CDR3 sequence (DNA): TGTGCCAGCAGCGACGGCTTCGCGAACACCGGGGAGCTGTTTTTT.

This clonotype was seen more than once but under ten times. The chain joins TRBV2 to TRBJ1-1; D remains ambiguous. V lost 4 bases to trimming and J lost 4 bases, with 13 bases between them. This CDR3 has 14 residues. Germline loops: CDR1 SNHLY, CDR2 FYNNEI. CDR3 amino acids: CASSVLTLGTEAFF. The CDR3 DNA is TGTGCCAGCAGTGTTCTCACCTTGGGCACTGAAGCTTTCTTT.

This clonotype has more than one count but fewer than ten. The rearrangement joins TRBV5-1 to TRBJ2-1; 13 bases match TRBD2. J was trimmed by 4 bases and V by 6 bases; bases with no gene match: 7. This CDR3 region has 16 residues. Per the germline V gene, CDR1 is SGHRS and CDR2 is YFSETQ. CDR3 in amino acids: CASTRTSGSAYNEQFF. The CDR3 nucleotides read TGCGCCAGCACCCGGACTAGCGGGAGCGCATACAATGAGCAGTTCTTC. Full variable domain (rest looked up from reference TRBV5-1 and TRBJ2-1): KAGVTQTPRYLIKTRGQQVTLSCSPISGHRSVSWYQQTPGQGLQFLFEYFSETQRNKGNFPGRFSGRQFSNSRSEMNVSTLELGDSALYLCASTRTSGSAYNEQFFGPGTRLTVL.

V and J are TRBV7-2 and TRBJ2-7; TRBD2 agrees at 8 bases. Germline-derived CDR1 and CDR2 are SGHTA and FQGNSA. V dropped 3 bases and J dropped 7; count of bases not matched to a gene: 8. The CDR3 extends over 14 amino acids. The CDR3 loop reads CASSFSGSGGEQYF. CDR3 nucleotide sequence: TGTGCCAGCAGCTTCAGCGGGAGTGGGGGTGAGCAGTACTTC.

The sample holds a few counts of this clonotype. This chain links TRBV11-2 with TRBJ2-7; no clear D gene. CDR1 and CDR2 (germline): SGHAT, FQNNGV. The CDR3 covers 16 residues. Trimming removed 5 bases at V and 5 bases at J, with 22 bases between. Written as DNA, the CDR3 is TGTGCCAGCAGCCCCAGTGGGTGGGATGTACCAGACGAGCAGTACTTC. Protein sequence: CASSPSGWDVPDEQYF. Full variable domain (outside the CDR3, taken from reference TRBV11-2 and TRBJ2-7): EAGVAQSPRYKIIEKRQSVAFWCNPISGHATLYWYQQILGQGPKLLIQFQNNGVVDDSQLPKDRFSAERLKGVDSTLKIQPAKLEDSAVYLCASSPSGWDVPDEQYFGPGTRLTVT.